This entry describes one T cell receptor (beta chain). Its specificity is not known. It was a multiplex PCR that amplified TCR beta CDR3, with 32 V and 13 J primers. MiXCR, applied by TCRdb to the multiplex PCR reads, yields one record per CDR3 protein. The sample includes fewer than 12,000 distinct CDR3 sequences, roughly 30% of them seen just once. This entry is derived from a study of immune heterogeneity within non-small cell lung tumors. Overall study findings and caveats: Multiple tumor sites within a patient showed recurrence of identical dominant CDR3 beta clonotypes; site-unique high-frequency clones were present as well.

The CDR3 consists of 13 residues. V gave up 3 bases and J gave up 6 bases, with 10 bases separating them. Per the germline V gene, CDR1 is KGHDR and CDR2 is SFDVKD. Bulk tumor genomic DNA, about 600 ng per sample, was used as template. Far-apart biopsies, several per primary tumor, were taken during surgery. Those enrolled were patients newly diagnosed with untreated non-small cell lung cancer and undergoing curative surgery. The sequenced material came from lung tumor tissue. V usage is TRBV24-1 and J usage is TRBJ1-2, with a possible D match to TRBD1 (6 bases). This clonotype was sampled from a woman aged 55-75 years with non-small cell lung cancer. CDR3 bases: TGTGCCACCAGTGATGGAGGGGGAAATGGCTACACCTTC. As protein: CATSDGGGNGYTF.